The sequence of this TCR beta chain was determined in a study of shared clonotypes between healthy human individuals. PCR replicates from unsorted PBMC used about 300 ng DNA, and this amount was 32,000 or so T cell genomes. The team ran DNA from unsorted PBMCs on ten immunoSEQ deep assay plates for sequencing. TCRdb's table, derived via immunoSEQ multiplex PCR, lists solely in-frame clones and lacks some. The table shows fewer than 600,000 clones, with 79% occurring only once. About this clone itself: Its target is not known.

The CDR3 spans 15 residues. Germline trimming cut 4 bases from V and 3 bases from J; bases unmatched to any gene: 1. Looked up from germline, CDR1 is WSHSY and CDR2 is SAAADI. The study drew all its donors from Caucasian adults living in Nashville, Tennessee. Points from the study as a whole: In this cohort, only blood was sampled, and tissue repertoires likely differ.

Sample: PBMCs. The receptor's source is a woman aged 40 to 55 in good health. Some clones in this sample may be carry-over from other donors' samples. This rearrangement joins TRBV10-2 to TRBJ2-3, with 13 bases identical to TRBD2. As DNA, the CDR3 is TGCGCCAGCAGTGCGACTAGCGGGAGGACAGATACGCAGTATTTT. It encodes CASSATSGRTDTQYF.